This T cell receptor (beta chain) was sequenced in a study of T cell repertoires in cytomegalovirus infection. Study details: Indicated by public TCR beta signatures were CMV infection and matching HLA type.

The sample holds one count of this clonotype. A single base separates this from a much larger clone, so it may be a read error. The CDR3 does not end in the conserved phenylalanine or tryptophan, so this is likely a read error. TCRdb reprocessed the reads via MiXCR and lists one record per CDR3 protein. The sample has more than 650,000 distinct CDR3 sequences, 35% seen once. Sequencing input: PBMCs. The source of this sequence is a human donor in good health (CMV status not recorded). Some clones in this sample may be carry-over from other donors' samples.

The CDR3 DNA follows: TGTGCCAGCAGCTCGGGACTCCACAATGAGCAGTTCTTA. As protein: CASSSGLHNEQFL. This sequence joins TRBV7-3 and TRBJ2-1, with D perhaps TRBD2 (6 bases). This CDR3 spans 13 amino acids. The V end was cut by 4 bases, the J end by 5 bases, with 9 bases between. Germline V gives CDR1 SGHTA, CDR2 FQGTGA.